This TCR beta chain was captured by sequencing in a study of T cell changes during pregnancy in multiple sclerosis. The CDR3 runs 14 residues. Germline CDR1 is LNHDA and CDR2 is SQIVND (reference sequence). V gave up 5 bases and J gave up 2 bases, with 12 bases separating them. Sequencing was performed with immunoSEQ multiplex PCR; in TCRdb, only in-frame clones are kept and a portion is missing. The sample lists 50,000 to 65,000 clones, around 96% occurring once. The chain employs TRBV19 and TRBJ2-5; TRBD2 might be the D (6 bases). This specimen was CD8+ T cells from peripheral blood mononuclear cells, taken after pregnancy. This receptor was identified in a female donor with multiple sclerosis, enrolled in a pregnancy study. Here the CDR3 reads CASSGIAVQETQYF. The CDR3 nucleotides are TGTGCCAGTAGTGGAATAGCGGTTCAAGAGACCCAGTACTTC.